This T cell receptor beta chain was sequenced in a study of PD-L1 blockade in urothelial cancer. As for the study in general: Analyses were performed on blood at 3 weeks after treatment start (the second dose) and at 6 weeks. Regarding the study as a whole: Expansion of tumor-associated blood clones at 3 weeks was greater in durable-benefit patients.

Clones were read by immunoSEQ multiplex PCR, and TCRdb kept only the in-frame ones, dropping some. The data contain approximately 72,000 clones, approximately 83% of them singletons. Time point specified: pretreatment peripheral blood. All patients handed over anywhere from 1 to 8 samples, pretreatment and on-treatment. Germline assignment: CDR1 MNHNS and CDR2 SASEGT. J was trimmed by 4 bases and V by 7 bases; bases with no gene match: 9. The CDR3 runs to 15 residues. Comments on this clone: Its antigen is not identified.

The receptor was derived from a man in his sixties with urothelial cancer. The chain employs TRBV6-1 and TRBJ1-3; 8 nucleotides line up with TRBD1. Sample: PBMCs, taken around atezolizumab (anti-PD-L1) treatment. CDR3 protein: CASTVQGVRGNTIYF. The CDR3 DNA sequence: TGTGCCAGCACCGTACAGGGGGTTAGAGGAAACACCATATATTTT.